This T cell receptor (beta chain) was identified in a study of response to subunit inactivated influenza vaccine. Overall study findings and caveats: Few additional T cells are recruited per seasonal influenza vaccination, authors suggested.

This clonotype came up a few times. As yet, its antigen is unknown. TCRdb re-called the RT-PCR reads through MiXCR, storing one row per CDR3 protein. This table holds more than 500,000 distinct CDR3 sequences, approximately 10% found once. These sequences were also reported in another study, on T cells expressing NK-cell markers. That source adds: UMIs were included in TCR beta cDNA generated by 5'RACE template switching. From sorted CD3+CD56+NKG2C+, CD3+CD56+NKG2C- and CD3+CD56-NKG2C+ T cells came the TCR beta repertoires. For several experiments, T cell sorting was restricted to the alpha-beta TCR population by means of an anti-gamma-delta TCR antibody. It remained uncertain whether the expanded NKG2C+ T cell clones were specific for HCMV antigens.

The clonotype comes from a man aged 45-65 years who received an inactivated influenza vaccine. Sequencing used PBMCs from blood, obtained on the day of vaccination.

CDR3 sequence: CASSHSGPDTQYF. DNA for the CDR3: TGTGCCAGCAGCCACAGCGGGCCGGATACGCAGTATTTT. The rearrangement links TRBV9 to TRBJ2-3; D perhaps matches TRBD2 (6 bases). V lost 4 bases and J lost 6, with 12 bases in between. Germline V lookup: CDR1 SGDLS, CDR2 YYNGEE. The CDR3 spans 13 residues.